One sample yielded the 12 T cell receptor beta chains listed below, sequenced in a study of T cells after yellow fever vaccination. TCRdb recomputed calls from the 5' RACE reads with MiXCR, one row per CDR3 protein. The sample contains about 510,000 distinct CDR3 sequences, 20% to 25% of which appear only once. This specimen was PBMCs, taken around 3 weeks after the first yellow fever vaccination. These receptors all stem from a man between 18 and 35 years old who received the YFV17D yellow fever vaccine.

The V gene is TRBV19, the J gene TRBJ1-6; 10 bases are a match to TRBD1. This CDR3 contains 17 residues. Germline values: CDR1 LNHDA, CDR2 SQIVND (reference sequence). The V gene end was trimmed by 3 bases and the J gene end by 7 bases; junction bases not matched to a gene: 9. The CDR3 reads CASSMRGTGATNSPLHF. Written as DNA, the CDR3 is TGTGCCAGTAGTATGCGAGGGACAGGGGCGACCAATTCACCCCTCCACTTT.

V is TRBV6-2 or TRBV6-3 and J is TRBJ2-7; unclear D gene. Trimming stripped 4 bases from V and 5 bases from J, with 9 bases between. The CDR3 sequence is 12 residues long. Germline V CDR1 and CDR2: MNHEY, SVGEGT. CDR3 coding DNA: TGTGCCAGCAGTTTGGAGTCCAACGAGCAGTACGTC. Its protein is CASSLESNEQYV.

There are a few counts of this clonotype. V and J are TRBV5-4 and TRBJ2-1, with D perhaps given as TRBD1 or TRBD2 (5 bases each). Germline V gene sequence: CDR1 SGHNT, CDR2 YYREEE (reference sequence). This CDR3 spans 14 amino acids. The V gene lost 3 bases and the J gene lost 5 bases, with 12 bases spanning the gap. In DNA, the CDR3 is TGTGCCAGCAGCTGGTTCCGGGGCCACAATGAGCAGTTCTTC. Its translation: CASSWFRGHNEQFF. Looking up the rest from reference TRBV5-4 and TRBJ2-1 gives the full variable domain: ETGVTQSPTHLIKTRGQQVTLRCSSQSGHNTVSWYQQALGQGPQFIFQYYREEENGRGNFPPRFSGLQFPNYSSELNVNALELDDSALYLCASSWFRGHNEQFFGPGTRLTVL.

This clonotype has a handful of counts. The chain employs TRBV7-9 and TRBJ2-2; 9 nucleotides align to TRBD1. V shed 11 bases, J shed 5 bases, and the junction held 9 bases outside the gene matches. CDR1 is SEHNR, CDR2 FQNEAQ, per germline (reference sequence). This CDR3 has 14 amino acids. CDR3 in DNA: TGTGCCGGTAGGCAGACAGGGGGAACCGGGGAGCTGTTTTTT. This encodes CAGRQTGGTGELFF.

The chain couples TRBV5-1 to TRBJ2-5; TRBD2 matches at 12 bases. The V gene end was trimmed by 4 bases and the J gene end by 2 bases; junction bases not matched to a gene: 9. This CDR3 comprises 17 residues. Germline CDR1 is SGHRS and CDR2 is YFSETQ. The CDR3, as DNA: TGCGCCAGCAGCGCCGGACTAGCGGGGACCACACAAGAGACCCAGTACTTC. This codes for CASSAGLAGTTQETQYF.

This rearrangement joins TRBV7-3 to TRBJ2-6, with D possibly being TRBD2 (5 bases). The V gene lost 1 base and the J gene lost 1 base, with 11 bases spanning the gap. The germline gives CDR1 SGHTA, CDR2 FQGTGA. CDR3 length: 17 residues. CDR3 residues: CASSLRRVDSGANVLTF. The CDR3 DNA sequence: TGTGCCAGCAGCTTAAGGCGGGTAGATTCTGGGGCCAACGTCCTGACTTTC.

The V gene is TRBV2, the J gene TRBJ2-5; D is uncertain. The CDR3 has 12 amino acids. V was shortened by 7 bases and J by 0 bases, with 6 bases between the two germline ends. Germline V gene data show CDR1 as SNHLY and CDR2 as FYNNEI. CDR3 bases: TGTGCCAGCAACTCGGACCAAGAGACCCAGTACTTC. Translated: CASNSDQETQYF.

V is TRBV29-1 and J is TRBJ2-4; 7 bases align to TRBD1. J gave up 5 bases and V 0 bases, and 7 bases lay outside the gene matches. There are 15 residues in the CDR3. Germline CDR1 reads SQVTM; CDR2 reads ANQGSEA. The CDR3 region is CSVEDPTGWENIQYF. CDR3 DNA sequence: TGCAGCGTTGAAGACCCGACAGGGTGGGAAAACATTCAGTACTTC.

This clonotype came up a few times. The rearrangement uses TRBV5-1 and TRBJ2-1; no clear D. V shed 4 bases and J shed 12 bases, with 14 bases lying between them. Germline V gene data show CDR1 as SGHRS and CDR2 as YFSETQ. This CDR3 is 12 amino acids long. CDR3 protein: CASSPDPSGQFF. CDR3 nucleotide sequence: TGCGCCAGCAGCCCAGACCCTTCTGGGCAGTTCTTC.

The J gene is TRBJ2-2, the V gene TRBV18, with 7 bases fitting TRBD2. CDR1 and CDR2 (germline): KGHSH, LQKENI. The trim removed 1 base at V and 7 bases at J, leaving 6 bases unmatched. The CDR3 has 15 residues. This CDR3 reads CASSPRGTIDGELFF. The DNA of the CDR3 is TGTGCCAGCTCACCACGCGGGACTATAGACGGGGAGCTGTTTTTT.

The sample holds a few counts of this clonotype. The chain recombines TRBV9 with TRBJ2-7, with 7 bases fitting TRBD2. CDR1 SGDLS and CDR2 YYNGEE come from the germline V gene. Losses at the gene ends were 3 bases for V and 1 base for J; bases not matched to a gene: 4. The CDR3 is 14 residues long. The CDR3: CASSGPGGSYEQYF. CDR3 nucleotides: TGTGCCAGCAGCGGACCCGGGGGGTCCTACGAGCAGTACTTC.

This clonotype was seen only a few times. The chain uses TRBV6-1 and TRBJ2-1; 15 bases map to TRBD2. The junction had 6 bases not matched to a gene; V was cut back by 6 bases and J by 9 bases. Per germline, CDR1 MNHNS and CDR2 SASEGT. The CDR3 has 15 residues. The CDR3 spells CASRRWTSGGGEQFF. In DNA, the CDR3 is TGTGCCAGCAGAAGATGGACTAGCGGGGGGGGTGAGCAGTTCTTC.